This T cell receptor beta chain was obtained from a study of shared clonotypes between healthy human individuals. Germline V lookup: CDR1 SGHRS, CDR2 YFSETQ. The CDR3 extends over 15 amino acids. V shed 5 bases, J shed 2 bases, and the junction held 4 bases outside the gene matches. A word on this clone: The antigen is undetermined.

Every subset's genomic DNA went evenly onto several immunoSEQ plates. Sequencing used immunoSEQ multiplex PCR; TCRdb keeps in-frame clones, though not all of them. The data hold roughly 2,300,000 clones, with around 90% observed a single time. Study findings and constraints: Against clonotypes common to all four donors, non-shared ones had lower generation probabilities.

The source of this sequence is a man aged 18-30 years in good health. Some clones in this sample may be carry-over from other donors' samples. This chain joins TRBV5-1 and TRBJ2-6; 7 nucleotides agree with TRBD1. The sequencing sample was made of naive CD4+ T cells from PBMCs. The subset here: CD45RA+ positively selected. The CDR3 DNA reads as TGCGCCAGCAGGCCTCAGGGGGCTGGGGCCAACGTCCTGACTTTC. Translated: CASRPQGAGANVLTF.